This T cell receptor beta chain was profiled in a study of chemoradiotherapy in HPV16-positive cancers. Overall study results and limits: Candidate HPV-specific clones and E7-related TCR motifs grew in tumor during treatment. The functional HPV-specific definition rests on just a couple of HPV16-positive patients. For HPV16-positive patients, expanding HPV-responsive T cells associated with longer recurrence-free survival.

Repeated repertoire sampling spanned the course of chemoradiotherapy. Germline-derived CDR1 and CDR2 are SNHLY and FYNNEI. V lost 2 bases and J lost 5; bases outside the gene matches: 2. This CDR3 has 13 residues. With respect to this clone: The target antigen is unknown.

Method: immunoSEQ multiplex PCR; TCRdb's copy keeps in-frame clones and lacks some. The data show roughly 7,400 clones, with approximately 79% seen just once and 15% to 20% held by the top ten. The receptor was derived from a human donor with HPV-associated anogenital cancer. The rearrangement joins TRBV2 to TRBJ1-2, with 7 bases lining up with TRBD1. This specimen consisted of tumor tissue, obtained from a patient who underwent chemoradiotherapy. As DNA, the CDR3 is TGTGCCAGCAGTGAACAGGGGGGATATGGCTACACCTTC. Translating gives CASSEQGGYGYTF. The full variable domain, in which reference TRBV2 and TRBJ1-2 provide the parts outside the CDR3, is EPEVTQTPSHQVTQMGQEVILRCVPISNHLYFYWYRQILGQKVEFLVSFYNNEISEKSEIFDDQFSVERPDGSNFTLKIRSTKLEDSAMYFCASSEQGGYGYTFGSGTRLTVV.